The 19 T cell receptor beta chains presented below share a single source sample, sequenced in a study of T cells in placental villitis. Sequencing used immunoSEQ v4. Profiling relied on immunoSEQ multiplex PCR, and the TCRdb table lists in-frame clones only, not all of them. The profile shows about 1,500 clones, 76% of them singletons. Whole-study results and caveats: Median clonality was approximately 0.055 in villitis of unknown etiology placentae versus about 0.006 in controls.

These receptors' targets are unknown. Sequenced: placental tissue containing maternal and fetal cells. Receptor source: a human patient with villitis of unknown etiology; the placental T cells may come from both mother and fetus.

The CDR3 nucleotides are TGTGCCTGGACACAGGGAGACTATGGCTACACCTTC. This encodes CAWTQGDYGYTF. The chain combines TRBV30 with TRBJ1-2, with TRBD1 as a possible D gene (6 bases). CDR1 GTSNPN and CDR2 SVGIG come from the germline V gene (reference sequence). The CDR3 contains 12 residues. V was clipped by 4 bases and J by 3 bases, with 9 bases between them.

The V gene is TRBV6-5, the J gene TRBJ1-4; D unresolved. V dropped 6 bases and J dropped 12 bases, with 17 bases sitting between them. The CDR3 spans 13 residues. The germline CDR1 and CDR2 sequences are MNHEY and SVGAGI. The CDR3 sequence is CASRGEMLEQLFF. The CDR3 DNA follows: TGTGCCAGCAGGGGTGAGATGCTTGAGCAACTGTTTTTT.

The CDR3 sequence: CSVAGLAAGELFF. The CDR3 DNA reads TGCAGCGTAGCGGGACTAGCGGCCGGGGAGCTGTTTTTT. The gene calls are TRBV29-1 and TRBJ2-2; 11 bases match TRBD2. V gave up 6 bases and J gave up 6 bases; unmatched junction bases: 3. The V gene's germline CDR1 is SQVTM and CDR2 ANQGSEA. The CDR3 runs 13 residues.

CDR3 nucleotides: TGTGCCAGTAGTATAAGGACTAGCGGATTCACAGATACGCAGTATTTT. Translation: CASSIRTSGFTDTQYF. The V and J genes are TRBV19 and TRBJ2-3, with TRBD2 identical over 10 bases. CDR3 length equals 16 residues. J was trimmed by 2 bases and V by 2 bases; bases with no gene match: 4. Germline CDR1 reads LNHDA; CDR2 reads SQIVND (reference sequence). Based on the CDR3 plus reference TRBV19 and TRBJ2-3, the full variable domain is DGGITQSPKYLFRKEGQNVTLSCEQNLNHDAMYWYRQDPGQGLRLIYYSQIVNDFQKGDIAEGYSVSREKKESFPLTVTSAQKNPTAFYLCASSIRTSGFTDTQYFGPGTRLTVL.

V gene TRBV11-3 combines with J gene TRBJ1-1; a weak D match, TRBD1 (5 bases). Trimming took off 1 base at V and 4 bases at J, with 10 bases between the two ends. This CDR3 contains 14 residues. Per the germline V gene, CDR1 is SGHNT and CDR2 is YENEEA. CDR3 bases: TGTGCCAGCAGCTTAGCCGGGGGGAGCACTGAAGCTTTCTTT. Its protein product is CASSLAGGSTEAFF.

As for this clone: Distinct nucleotide sequences in the sample also encode this CDR3. The gene calls are TRBV7-8 and TRBJ2-7; 12 nucleotides match TRBD2. The CDR3 is made up of 15 amino acids. CDR1 and CDR2 (germline): SGHVS, FQNEAQ. J was trimmed by 0 bases and V by 6 bases; bases with no gene match: 3. The CDR3 bases are TGTGCCAGCAGATCACTAGCGGGAGGCTCCTACGAGCAGTACTTC. Translating it yields CASRSLAGGSYEQYF.

In its sample, this clone was seen once. The V call is TRBV13, the J call TRBJ2-5, with D tentatively TRBD1 (5 bases). The V end was cut by 5 bases, the J end by 2 bases, with 12 bases between. CDR3 length: 14 residues. CDR1 is PRHDT, CDR2 FYEKMQ, per germline (reference sequence). CDR3 sequence reads: CASSLRTLQETQYF. CDR3 nucleotides: TGTGCCAGCAGCCTTCGGACACTTCAAGAGACCCAGTACTTC.

This clone appeared a single time. This chain links TRBV13 with TRBJ1-1; D possibly corresponds to TRBD1 (5 bases). V dropped 4 bases and J dropped 8 bases, with 20 bases sitting between them. This CDR3 region has 15 residues. Germline assignment: CDR1 PRHDT and CDR2 FYEKMQ (reference sequence). DNA for the CDR3: TGTGCCAGCAGCTCAGGAAGGGGACCGATTAAGGAAGCTTTCTTT. This encodes CASSSGRGPIKEAFF.

A single count supports this clone. The gene calls are TRBV15 and TRBJ1-5; 8 bases align to TRBD1. With V trimmed by 2 bases and J by 1 base, 4 bases remained unmatched. Germline values: CDR1 LNHNV, CDR2 YYDKDF (reference sequence). CDR3 length: 16 residues. The CDR3 DNA is TGTGCCACCAGCAGATATAGGGACAGGAGCAATCAGCCCCAGCATTTT. It codes for CATSRYRDRSNQPQHF.

In its sample, this clone was seen once. With a much larger clone just one base away, this may be a read error. Other DNA sequences of this sample code for an identical CDR3. V gene TRBV2 combines with J gene TRBJ2-5; D remains unclear. Germline CDR1 is SNHLY and CDR2 is FYNNEI. The CDR3 sequence is 13 residues long. CDR3 sequence reads: CAGFGLYQETQYF. The CDR3 DNA reads as TGTGCCGGCTTCGGGTTGTACCAAGAAACCCAGTACTTC.

The CDR3 region is CASSFGLAGGDEQYF. DNA of the CDR3: TGTGCCAGCAGCTTCGGACTAGCGGGGGGGGACGAGCAGTACTTC. The chain combines TRBV5-6 with TRBJ2-7; 15 bases are shared with TRBD2. Germline V CDR1 and CDR2: SGHDT, YYEEEE. This CDR3 comprises 15 residues. Trimming removed 2 bases from V and 5 bases from J; junction bases left unmatched: 2.

J is TRBJ2-1 and V is TRBV12-5; D not certain. This CDR3 has 12 residues. V was shortened by 6 bases and J by 5 bases, with 8 bases between the two germline ends. Germline CDR1 and CDR2: LGHNT and FRNRAP. CDR3 bases: TGTGCTAGTGGGTATAGTAACAATGAGCAGTTCTTC. Its translation: CASGYSNNEQFF. Full variable domain (remainder filled in from reference TRBV12-5 and TRBJ2-1): DARVTQTPRHKVTEMGQEVTMRCQPILGHNTVFWYRQTMMQGLELLAYFRNRAPLDDSGMPKDRFSAEMPDATLATLKIQPSEPRDSAVYFCASGYSNNEQFFGPGTRLTVL.

J is TRBJ2-2 and V is TRBV9; 7 nucleotides line up with TRBD1. Germline V gene sequence: CDR1 SGDLS, CDR2 YYNGEE. CDR3 size: 17 residues. Germline trimming cut 3 bases from V and 0 bases from J; bases unmatched to any gene: 8. DNA for the CDR3: TGTGCCAGCAGCGGTTCCCGACAGGGAGCGAACACCGGGGAGCTGTTTTTT. It yields the protein CASSGSRQGANTGELFF.

The rearrangement links TRBV7-3 to TRBJ2-3; the D is unclear. The V end lost 0 bases, the J end lost 6 bases, and 13 bases lay between the germline ends. Germline loops: CDR1 SGHTA, CDR2 FQGTGA. CDR3 length: 15 amino acids. CDR3 bases: TGTGCCAGCAGCTTAACGGGCGGAAGTTCCGATACGCAGTATTTT. Translated: CASSLTGGSSDTQYF. The full variable domain, in which reference TRBV7-3 and TRBJ2-3 provide the parts outside the CDR3, is GAGVSQTPSNKVTEKGKYVELRCDPISGHTALYWYRQSLGQGPEFLIYFQGTGAADDSGLPNDRFFAVRPEGSVSTLKIQRTERGDSAVYLCASSLTGGSSDTQYFGPGTRLTVL.

V usage is TRBV19 and J usage is TRBJ2-7; possibly TRBD2 for D (6 bases). Per germline, CDR1 LNHDA and CDR2 SQIVND (reference sequence). The V end was cut by 7 bases, the J end by 3 bases, with 16 bases between. This CDR3 comprises 14 residues. CDR3 nucleotide sequence: TGTGCCAGTAAGAGGGCGGAGGGTCTCTACGAGCAGTACTTC. The encoded protein is CASKRAEGLYEQYF.

The chain employs TRBV6-5 and TRBJ1-1, with a weak D call TRBD1 (6 bases). Germline V gene sequence: CDR1 MNHEY, CDR2 SVGAGI. The CDR3 has 14 residues. The V end lost 5 bases, the J end lost 5 bases, and 15 bases lay between the germline ends. As DNA, the CDR3 is TGTGCCAGCAGTCCGGAGGGGAGGGGGACTGAAGCTTTCTTT. It yields the protein CASSPEGRGTEAFF.

The chain uses TRBV30 and TRBJ1-1; D might be TRBD1 (5 bases). V gave up 0 bases and J gave up 2 bases, with 10 bases separating them. The germline CDR1 and CDR2 sequences are GTSNPN and SVGIG (reference sequence). The CDR3 totals 14 residues. The CDR3 DNA reads TGTGCCTGGAGTGTAAGGGGTTTAAACACTGAAGCTTTCTTT. Translation: CAWSVRGLNTEAFF.

V gene TRBV28 combines with J gene TRBJ2-7; 8 bases match TRBD2. The CDR3 covers 15 residues. Losses at the gene ends were 4 bases for V and 4 bases for J; bases not matched to a gene: 9. Germline CDR1 reads MDHEN; CDR2 reads SYDVKM. This chain's CDR3 is CASSSAGEPVYEQYF. CDR3 nucleotides: TGTGCCAGCAGTTCAGCGGGAGAGCCTGTATACGAGCAGTACTTC.

The chain carries TRBV11-3 and TRBJ2-3; D possibly corresponds to TRBD2 (6 bases). Germline V gene data show CDR1 as SGHNT and CDR2 as YENEEA. The V end lost 2 bases, the J end lost 5 bases, and 14 bases lay between the germline ends. CDR3 length: 15 residues. CDR3 nucleotides: TGTGCCAGCAGCTTACAAAGAGCGGGCATAGATACGCAGTATTTT. Translation gives CASSLQRAGIDTQYF.